The clone carrying this TCR beta chain was detected only a few times. Its antigen remains unknown. Germline V gene sequence: CDR1 MNHNS, CDR2 SASEGT. Trimming left V 6 bases short and J 6 bases short, with 14 bases between. The CDR3 has 14 amino acids. This record comes from a study of human T cells and chemical hapten exposure. Study-level results: Once DPC sensitization occurred, TCRs above 1 in 1000 frequency showed no change.

Specified time point: healthy volunteer bleed at 6 weeks. The study extracted total RNA from unfractionated whole blood. Authors' processing steps: TCRs per sample had a median of about 100,000 and ranged from roughly 23,224 to 700,000. TCRdb re-analysed the RACE reads in MiXCR, keeping a single row per CDR3 protein. TCRdb, rather than the study authors, made the V and J calls. The sample gives fewer than 85,000 distinct CDR3 sequences, 8.6% of which show up once; roughly 1.5% is in the top ten. The receptor was isolated from a male donor in good health. Some clones in this sample may be carry-over from other donors' samples. The V and J genes are TRBV6-1 and TRBJ2-2; possible D gene TRBD2, 5 bases. Sequencing used whole blood. The DNA for the CDR3 is TGTGCCAGCAGCCCGCTCACTAGGGCCGGGGAGCTGTTTTTT. This translates into CASSPLTRAGELFF.